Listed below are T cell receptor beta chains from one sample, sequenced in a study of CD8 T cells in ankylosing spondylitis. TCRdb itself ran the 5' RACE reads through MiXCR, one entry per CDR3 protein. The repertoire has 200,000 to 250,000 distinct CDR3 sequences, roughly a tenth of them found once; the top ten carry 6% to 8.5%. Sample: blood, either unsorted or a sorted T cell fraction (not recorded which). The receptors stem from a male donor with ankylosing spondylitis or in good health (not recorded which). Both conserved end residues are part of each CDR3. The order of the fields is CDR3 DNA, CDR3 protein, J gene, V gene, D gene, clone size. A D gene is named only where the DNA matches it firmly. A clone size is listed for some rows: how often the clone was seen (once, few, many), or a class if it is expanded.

TGTGCCAGCAGTGGAACCGGGACCAAACCCGATACGCAGTATTTT CASSGTGTKPDTQYF TRBJ2-3 TRBV12-3/TRBV12-4 - -
TGTGCCAGCAGGGAGGGACAGGTGGCCACTGAAGCTTTCTTT CASREGQVATEAFF TRBJ1-1 TRBV12-3/TRBV12-4 TRBD1 many
TGTGCCAGCAGCCCAGAATACACCGGGGAGCTGTTTTTT CASSPEYTGELFF TRBJ2-2 TRBV7-7 - many
TGTGCCAGCAGCAAAGACTACGAGCAGTACTTC CASSKDYEQYF TRBJ2-7 TRBV5-6 - many
TGTGCCAGCAGTTCTATAGCGGGGGGTTTGTACGAGCAGTACTTC CASSSIAGGLYEQYF TRBJ2-7 TRBV7-6 TRBD2 few
TGCAGTGCCTCAAGGAGCGGGGGCTCCTACGAGCAGTACTTC CSASRSGGSYEQYF TRBJ2-7 TRBV20-1 TRBD2 many
TGCGCCAGCAGCTTGAACACAGGAAGTTCCTACGAGCAGTACTTC CASSLNTGSSYEQYF TRBJ2-7 TRBV5-1 - many
TGCGCCAGCAGCCGCGATGATAGCTCTGGAAACACCATATATTTT CASSRDDSSGNTIYF TRBJ1-3 TRBV5-1 - many
TGTGCCAGCAGCTCACTACAGGGTCTGATAGGCGAGCAGTACTTC CASSSLQGLIGEQYF TRBJ2-7 TRBV7-3 - many
TGCAGTGCTTCAGACAGCCCCAACTACGAGCAGTACTTC CSASDSPNYEQYF TRBJ2-7 TRBV20-1 - many
TGCAGTGCTAGGGCCAGGAACACTGAAGCTTTCTTT CSARARNTEAFF TRBJ1-1 TRBV20-1 - many
TGCGCCAGCAGGGCCCAGTACTTC CASRAQYF TRBJ2-5 TRBV5-1 - many
TGCAGTGCTGCGGGGGAGATCTCCTACAATGAGCAGTTCTTC CSAAGEISYNEQFF TRBJ2-1 TRBV20-1 TRBD2 many
TGTGCCAGCAGTTACGACAGGGATTCCTACAATGAGCAGTTCTTC CASSYDRDSYNEQFF TRBJ2-1 TRBV6-5 TRBD1 many
TGTGCCAGCAGTGAAGCGGTTAGCGGGAGCAATGAGCAGTTCTTC CASSEAVSGSNEQFF TRBJ2-1 TRBV6-1 TRBD2 many
TGTGCCAGCAGTTTTGGCACAGATACGCAGTATTTT CASSFGTDTQYF TRBJ2-3 TRBV5-1 - many
TGCAGTGCTAGAGATTTGGAGCGGGACCTCCTTGAGACCCAGTACTTC CSARDLERDLLETQYF TRBJ2-5 TRBV20-1 TRBD2 -
TGTGCCAGCACTACGGGACAGGGAATCAATCAGCCCCAGCATTTT CASTTGQGINQPQHF TRBJ1-5 TRBV6-8 TRBD1 -
TGTGCCAGCAGGGGGGGGACTAGCGGGGGATACAATGAGCAGTTCTTC CASRGGTSGGYNEQFF TRBJ2-1 TRBV12-3/TRBV12-4 TRBD2 many
TGTGCCAGCAGTTTACGAGGGTATGGCTACACCTTC CASSLRGYGYTF TRBJ1-2 TRBV12-3/TRBV12-4 - many
TGCAGTGCAGCGGGACTAGCGGACACCGGGGAGCTGTTTTTT CSAAGLADTGELFF TRBJ2-2 TRBV20-1 TRBD2 -
TGTGCCAGCAGCTTGGCGATCACAGATACGCAGTATTTT CASSLAITDTQYF TRBJ2-3 TRBV5-6 - many